This T cell receptor (beta chain) was sequenced for a study of blood T cell repertoires in COVID-19 (dated by TCRdb to 2019 to 2021). About the full investigation: Samples from collaborators originated in the United States, Italy and Spain and spanned both the acute and convalescent phases of COVID-19. Where available, HLA class I and class II types were taken from metadata supplied by the sample provider and were not determined by assay-based typing. Subjects who had been exposed to COVID-19, were actively infected with it, or had recovered from it provided the deeply sampled blood TCRbeta repertoires that made up the dataset. The repertoires were made available in a free public database intended to serve as a resource for research on the immune response to SARS-CoV-2. The material from the prospective study consisted of cDNA or gDNA derived from T cells, B-cell-depleted T cells, or PBMCs. Nearly every sample came with metadata listing a de-identified subject ID, COVID-19 status, age in years and sex. Samples were obtained from the ongoing ImmuneRACE study (first 160 participants) and from some 1,300 subjects provided by 6 global collaborators.

One collaborating source in Seattle enrolled patients during active infection and followed them longitudinally through the course of disease. Each collaborating institution followed its own protocols to collect whole blood in K2EDTA tubes. For TCRbeta analysis, collaborators shipped samples as frozen whole blood, isolated PBMCs, or DNA extracted from either of those sample types. TCRbeta CDR3 regions were amplified from genomic DNA by means of the immunoSEQ Assay, a bias-controlled multiplex PCR. The authors processed their data as follows. The number of nucleated cells in each sample was estimated from the amplification of reference gene primers within the assay. To quantify the absolute abundance of each unique TCRbeta CDR3 rearrangement, sequence reads were collapsed and filtered. Productive Simpson clonality was computed per sample as the square root of Simpson's diversity index over productive rearrangements. TCRdb took over this immuneACCESS table, retaining in-frame rearrangements with V and J assigned. Such tables are incomplete; in checked studies, under half of the missing clones stem from an unresolved V gene, and the remainder is unexplained. V, J and clone size are taken as reported in that table, and D and trimming were inferred from the DNA itself. For this sample the table gives 60,000 or so clones, of which 75% to 90% were detected only once. About 10% of the sample comes from the top ten.

Deletion took 4 bases off V and 0 bases off J, with a span of 10 bases between the germline ends. As encoded in the germline V gene, CDR1 is SNHLY while CDR2 is FYNNEI. From the cysteine through the phenylalanine, the CDR3 covers 15 amino acids. The kept DNA is CDR3 alone, 45 bases in frame from the first base. Worth noting for this clone: The antigen it recognizes is unknown. Base qualities are not provided; no much larger clone lies one nucleotide away.

The paper as a whole reports these results and caveats: Clinical and demographic metadata were provided uncurated, with the amount varying by source and participant.

Here the chain combines TRBV2 and TRBJ2-1; TRBD2 is a possible D gene, resting on 6 matching bases. The clonotype comes from a man aged 30 to 39 with COVID-19, enrolled during active disease. Sequencing used peripheral blood. The bases read TGTGCCAGCAGTGCAGAAGCGGGCTCCTACAATGAGCAGTTCTTC. Translated, it gives CASSAEAGSYNEQFF.